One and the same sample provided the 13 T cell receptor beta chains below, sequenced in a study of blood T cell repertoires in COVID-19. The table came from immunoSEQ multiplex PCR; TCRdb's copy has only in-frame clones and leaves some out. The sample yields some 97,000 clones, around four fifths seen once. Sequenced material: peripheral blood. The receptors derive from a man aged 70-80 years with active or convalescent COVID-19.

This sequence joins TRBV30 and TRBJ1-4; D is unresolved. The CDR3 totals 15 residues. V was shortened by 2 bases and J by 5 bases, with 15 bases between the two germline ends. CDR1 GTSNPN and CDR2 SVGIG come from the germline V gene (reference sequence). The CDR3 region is CAWSSLMVRNEKLFF. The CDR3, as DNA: TGTGCCTGGAGTTCTCTTATGGTTCGGAATGAAAAACTGTTTTTT.

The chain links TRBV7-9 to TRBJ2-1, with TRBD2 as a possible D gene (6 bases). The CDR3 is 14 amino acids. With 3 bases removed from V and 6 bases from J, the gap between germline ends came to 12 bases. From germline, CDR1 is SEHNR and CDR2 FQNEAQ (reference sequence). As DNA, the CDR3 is TGTGCCAGCAGCTTGATGAGCGGGCCCAATGAGCAGTTCTTC. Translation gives CASSLMSGPNEQFF.

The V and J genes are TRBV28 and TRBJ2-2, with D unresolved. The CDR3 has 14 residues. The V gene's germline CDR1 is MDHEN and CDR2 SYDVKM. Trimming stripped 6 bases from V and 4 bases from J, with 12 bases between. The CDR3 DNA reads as TGTGCCAGCAGAAGGAGCAGATCCACCGGGGAGCTGTTTTTT. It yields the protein CASRRSRSTGELFF.

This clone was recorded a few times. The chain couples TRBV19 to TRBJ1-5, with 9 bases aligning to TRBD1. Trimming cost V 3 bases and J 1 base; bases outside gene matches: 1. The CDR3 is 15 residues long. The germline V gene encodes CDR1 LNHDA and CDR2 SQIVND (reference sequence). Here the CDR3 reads CASSIGTGSNQPQHF. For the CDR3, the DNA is TGTGCCAGTAGTATCGGGACAGGGAGCAATCAGCCCCAGCATTTT. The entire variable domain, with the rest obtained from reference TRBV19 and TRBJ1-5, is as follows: DGGITQSPKYLFRKEGQNVTLSCEQNLNHDAMYWYRQDPGQGLRLIYYSQIVNDFQKGDIAEGYSVSREKKESFPLTVTSAQKNPTAFYLCASSIGTGSNQPQHFGDGTRLSIL.

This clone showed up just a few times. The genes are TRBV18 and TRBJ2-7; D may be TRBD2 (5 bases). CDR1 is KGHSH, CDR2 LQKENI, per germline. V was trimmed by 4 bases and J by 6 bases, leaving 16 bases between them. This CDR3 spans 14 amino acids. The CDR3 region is CASSLGLAGAEQYF. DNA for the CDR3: TGTGCCAGCTCACTAGGGCTAGCTGGAGCCGAGCAGTACTTC.

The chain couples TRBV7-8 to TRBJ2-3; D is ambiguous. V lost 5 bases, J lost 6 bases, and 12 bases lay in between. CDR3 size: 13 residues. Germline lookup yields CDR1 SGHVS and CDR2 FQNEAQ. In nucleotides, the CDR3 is TGTGCCAGCAGCCCGCCTCCCGGGGATACGCAGTATTTT. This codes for CASSPPPGDTQYF.

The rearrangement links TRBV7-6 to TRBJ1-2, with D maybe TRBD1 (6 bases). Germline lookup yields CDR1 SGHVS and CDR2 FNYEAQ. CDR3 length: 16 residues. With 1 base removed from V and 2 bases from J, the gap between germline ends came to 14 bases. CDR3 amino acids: CASSLESAGVNYGYTF. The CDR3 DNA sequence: TGTGCCAGCAGCTTAGAATCGGCAGGGGTCAACTATGGCTACACCTTC. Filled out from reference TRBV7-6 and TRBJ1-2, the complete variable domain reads GAGVSQSPRYKVTKRGQDVALRCDPISGHVSLYWYRQALGQGPEFLTYFNYEAQQDKSGLPNDRFSAERPEGSISTLTIQRTEQRDSAMYRCASSLESAGVNYGYTFGSGTRLTVV.

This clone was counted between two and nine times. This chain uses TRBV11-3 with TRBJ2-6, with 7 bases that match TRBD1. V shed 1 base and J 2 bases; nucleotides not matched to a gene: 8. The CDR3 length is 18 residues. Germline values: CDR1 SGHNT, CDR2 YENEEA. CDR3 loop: CASSLGRGMLAGANVLTF. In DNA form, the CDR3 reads TGTGCCAGCAGCTTAGGCAGGGGGATGCTGGCTGGGGCCAACGTCCTGACTTTC.

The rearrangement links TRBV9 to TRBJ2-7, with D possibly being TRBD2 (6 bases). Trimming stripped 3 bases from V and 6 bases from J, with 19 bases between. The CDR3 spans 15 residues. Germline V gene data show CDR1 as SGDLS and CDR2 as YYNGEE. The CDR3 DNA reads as TGTGCCAGCAGCGCTGTGGCGGGGCAGACCAGCGAGCAGTACTTC. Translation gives CASSAVAGQTSEQYF.

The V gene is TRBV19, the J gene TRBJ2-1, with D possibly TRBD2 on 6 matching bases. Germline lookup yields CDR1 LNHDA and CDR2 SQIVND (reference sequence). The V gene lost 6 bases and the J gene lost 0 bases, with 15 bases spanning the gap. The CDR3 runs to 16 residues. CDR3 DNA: TGTGCCAGTAGCCTCCGAACCGGGAGCTCCTACAATGAGCAGTTCTTC. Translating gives CASSLRTGSSYNEQFF.

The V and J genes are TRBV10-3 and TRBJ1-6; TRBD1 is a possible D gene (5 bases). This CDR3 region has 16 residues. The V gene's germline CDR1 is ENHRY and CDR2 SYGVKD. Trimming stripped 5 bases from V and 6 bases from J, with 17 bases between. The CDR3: CAISQGTVRANSPLHF. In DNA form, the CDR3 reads TGTGCCATCAGTCAGGGAACTGTCCGCGCTAATTCACCCCTCCACTTT.

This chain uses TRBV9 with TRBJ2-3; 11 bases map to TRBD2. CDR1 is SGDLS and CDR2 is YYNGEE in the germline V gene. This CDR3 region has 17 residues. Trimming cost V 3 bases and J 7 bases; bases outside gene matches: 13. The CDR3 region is CASSGDVLAGGTYTQYF. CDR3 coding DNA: TGTGCCAGCAGCGGAGACGTTCTAGCGGGGGGAACCTATACGCAGTATTTT. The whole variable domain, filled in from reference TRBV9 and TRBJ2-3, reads DSGVTQTPKHLITATGQRVTLRCSPRSGDLSVYWYQQSLDQGLQFLIQYYNGEERAKGNILERFSAQQFPDLHSELNLSSLELGDSALYFCASSGDVLAGGTYTQYFGPGTRLTVL.

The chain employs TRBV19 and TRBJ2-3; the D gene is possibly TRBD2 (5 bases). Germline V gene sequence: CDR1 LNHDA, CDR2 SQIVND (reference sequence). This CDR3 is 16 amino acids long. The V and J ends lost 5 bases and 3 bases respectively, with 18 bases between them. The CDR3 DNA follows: TGTGCCAGTAGTTCTCTGTCGGGGATTCATACAGATACGCAGTATTTT. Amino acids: CASSSLSGIHTDTQYF.